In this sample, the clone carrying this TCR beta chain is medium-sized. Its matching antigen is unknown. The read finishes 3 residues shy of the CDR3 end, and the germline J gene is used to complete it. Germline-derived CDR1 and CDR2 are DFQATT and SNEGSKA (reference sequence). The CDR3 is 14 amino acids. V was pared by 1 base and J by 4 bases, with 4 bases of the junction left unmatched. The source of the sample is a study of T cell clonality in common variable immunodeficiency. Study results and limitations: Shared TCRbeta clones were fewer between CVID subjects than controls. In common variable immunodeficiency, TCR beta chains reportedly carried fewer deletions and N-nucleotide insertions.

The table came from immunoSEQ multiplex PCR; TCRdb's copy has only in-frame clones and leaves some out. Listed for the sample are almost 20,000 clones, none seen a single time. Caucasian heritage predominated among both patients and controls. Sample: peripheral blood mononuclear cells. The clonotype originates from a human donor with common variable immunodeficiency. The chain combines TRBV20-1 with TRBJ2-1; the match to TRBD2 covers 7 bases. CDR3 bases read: TGCAGTGCTAGAGGGCTAGCGGAGTACAATGAG. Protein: CSARGLAEYNE. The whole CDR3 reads CSARGLAEYNEQFF.